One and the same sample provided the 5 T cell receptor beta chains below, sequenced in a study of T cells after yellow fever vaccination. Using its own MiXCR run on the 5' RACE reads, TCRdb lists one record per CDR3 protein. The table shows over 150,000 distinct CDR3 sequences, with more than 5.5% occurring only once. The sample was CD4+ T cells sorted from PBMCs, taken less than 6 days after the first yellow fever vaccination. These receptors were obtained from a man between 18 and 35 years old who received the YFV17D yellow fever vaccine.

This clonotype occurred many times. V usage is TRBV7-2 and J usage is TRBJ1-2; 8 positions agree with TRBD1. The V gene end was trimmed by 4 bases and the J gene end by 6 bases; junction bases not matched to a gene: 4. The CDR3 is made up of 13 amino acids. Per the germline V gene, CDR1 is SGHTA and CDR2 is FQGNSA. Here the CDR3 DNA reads TGTGCCAGCAGCTCACAGACAGGGGATGGCTACACCTTC. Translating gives CASSSQTGDGYTF.

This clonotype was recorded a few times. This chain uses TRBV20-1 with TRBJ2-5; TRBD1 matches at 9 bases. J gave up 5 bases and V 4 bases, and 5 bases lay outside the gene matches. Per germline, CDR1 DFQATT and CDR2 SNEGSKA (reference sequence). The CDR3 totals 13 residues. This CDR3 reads CSAIHRGRETQYF. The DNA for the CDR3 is TGCAGTGCTATCCACAGGGGGCGGGAGACCCAGTACTTC.

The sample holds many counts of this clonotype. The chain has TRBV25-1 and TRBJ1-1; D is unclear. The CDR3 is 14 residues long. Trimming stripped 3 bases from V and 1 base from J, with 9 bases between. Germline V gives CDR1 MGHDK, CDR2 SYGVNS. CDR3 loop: CASSESWGNTEAFF. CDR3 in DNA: TGTGCCAGCAGTGAGTCCTGGGGGAACACTGAAGCTTTCTTT.

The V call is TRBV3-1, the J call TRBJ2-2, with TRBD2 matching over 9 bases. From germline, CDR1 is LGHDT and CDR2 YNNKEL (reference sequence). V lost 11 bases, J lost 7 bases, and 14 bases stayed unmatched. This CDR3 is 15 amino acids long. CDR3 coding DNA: TGTGCCTGCTGCCAAGTGCGGGGGGGCATCGGGGAGCTGTTTTTT. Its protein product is CACCQVRGGIGELFF. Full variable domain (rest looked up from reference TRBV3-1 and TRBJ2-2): DTAVSQTPKYLVTQMGNDKSIKCEQNLGHDTMYWYKQDSKKFLKIMFSYNNKELIINETVPNRFSPKSPDKAHLNLHINSLELGDSAVYFCACCQVRGGIGELFFGEGSRLTVL.

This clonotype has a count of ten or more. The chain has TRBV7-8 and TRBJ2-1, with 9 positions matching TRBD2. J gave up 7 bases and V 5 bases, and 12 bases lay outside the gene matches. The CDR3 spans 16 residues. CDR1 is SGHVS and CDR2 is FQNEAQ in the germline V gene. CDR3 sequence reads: CASSRGRGGAGNEQFF. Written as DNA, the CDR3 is TGTGCCAGCAGCCGAGGCCGCGGGGGGGCAGGTAATGAGCAGTTCTTC.